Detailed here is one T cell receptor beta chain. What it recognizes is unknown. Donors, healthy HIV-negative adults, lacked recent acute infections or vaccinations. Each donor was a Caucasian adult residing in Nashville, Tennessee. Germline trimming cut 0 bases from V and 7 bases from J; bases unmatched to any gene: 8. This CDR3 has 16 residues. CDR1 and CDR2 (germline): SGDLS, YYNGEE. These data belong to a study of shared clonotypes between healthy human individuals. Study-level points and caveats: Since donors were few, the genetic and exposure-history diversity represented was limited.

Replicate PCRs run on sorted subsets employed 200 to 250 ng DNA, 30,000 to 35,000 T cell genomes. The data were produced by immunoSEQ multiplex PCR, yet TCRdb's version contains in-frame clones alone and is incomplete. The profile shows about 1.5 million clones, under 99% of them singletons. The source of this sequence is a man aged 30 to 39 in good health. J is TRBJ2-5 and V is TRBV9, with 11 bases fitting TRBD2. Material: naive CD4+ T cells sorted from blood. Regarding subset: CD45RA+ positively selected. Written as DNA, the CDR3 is TGTGCCAGCAGCGTAGGGACCGGGACTAGCGGCCGGACCCAGTACTTC. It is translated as CASSVGTGTSGRTQYF.